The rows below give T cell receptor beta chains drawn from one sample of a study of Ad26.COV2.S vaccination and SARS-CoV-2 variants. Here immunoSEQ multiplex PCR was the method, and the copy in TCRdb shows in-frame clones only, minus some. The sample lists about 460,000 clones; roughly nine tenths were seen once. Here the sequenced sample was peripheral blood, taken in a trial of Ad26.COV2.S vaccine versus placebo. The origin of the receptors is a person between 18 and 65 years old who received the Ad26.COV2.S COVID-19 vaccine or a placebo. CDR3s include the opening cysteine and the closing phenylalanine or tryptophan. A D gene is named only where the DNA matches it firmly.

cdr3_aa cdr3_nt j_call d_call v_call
CASSQGGYGAYEQYF TGTGCCAGCAGCCAAGGGGGGTATGGGGCCTACGAGCAGTACTTC TRBJ2-7 - TRBV2
CASSQGLAGSYEQYF TGCGCCAGCAGCCAGGGACTAGCGGGATCCTACGAGCAGTACTTC TRBJ2-7 TRBD2 TRBV5-1
CASSHGLAGERKETQYF TGTGCCAGCAGCCACGGACTAGCGGGAGAGAGGAAGGAGACCCAGTACTTC TRBJ2-5 TRBD2 TRBV4-2
CASSPRGVGNIQYF TGTGCCAGTAGTCCAAGGGGCGTTGGGAACATTCAGTACTTC TRBJ2-4 - TRBV19
CASSLVLSSSNEKLFF TGTGCCAGCAGCTTAGTCTTATCCAGCTCTAATGAAAAACTGTTTTTT TRBJ1-4 - TRBV11-2
CASSPLFGGAQGPTQYF TGTGCCAGCAGCCCCTTATTTGGAGGGGCCCAGGGCCCTACGCAGTATTTT TRBJ2-3 - TRBV4-2
CATRETSGRLDTQYF TGTGCCACCCGTGAAACTAGCGGGAGGCTAGATACGCAGTATTTT TRBJ2-3 - TRBV21-1
CASSLSRAWPLHF TGTGCCAGCAGTTTATCCCGCGCCTGGCCCCTCCACTTT TRBJ1-6 - TRBV27
CASSLFNREGVTEAFF TGTGCCAGCAGCTTGTTTAACAGGGAAGGTGTAACTGAAGCTTTCTTT TRBJ1-1 - TRBV5-4
CASGAVDRFYGYTF TGTGCCAGCGGAGCCGTGGACAGATTCTATGGCTACACCTTC TRBJ1-2 - TRBV28
CASSPGGQSSYEQYF TGTGCCAGCAGCCCCGGCGGTCAAAGCTCCTACGAGCAGTACTTC TRBJ2-7 - TRBV5-4
CASSLEGLAPHNEQFF TGTGCCAGCAGCTTAGAAGGACTAGCCCCCCACAATGAGCAGTTCTTC TRBJ2-1 TRBD2 TRBV7-9
CSVGWAVNEKLFF TGCAGCGTTGGTTGGGCAGTTAATGAAAAACTGTTTTTT TRBJ1-4 - TRBV29-1
CASIGQGYTEAFF TGTGCCAGCATCGGACAGGGATACACTGAAGCTTTCTTT TRBJ1-1 TRBD1 TRBV6-5